This entry describes one TCR beta chain. The antigen remains undetermined. Every patient was untreated before thyroid surgery. Per the study methods: Across clinicopathological groups, CDR3 differences served as the basis for building a distant-metastasis classifier for papillary thyroid cancer. With MiXCR, TCRdb called clones anew from the PCR reads. TCRdb's processing, not the study's, gives the V and J calls here. The data hold tens of thousands of clones, with 20% to 25% observed a single time. These data belong to a study of metastatic and nonmetastatic thyroid tumors. On the study more broadly: Malignant and benign thyroid patients had repertoires compared in peripheral blood and tumor or nodule tissue.

General study results and limits: In blood and tumor, TCR beta diversity was reportedly significantly higher in malignant thyroid tumors than in benign nodules.

Trimming pared 0 bases from V and 5 bases from J, leaving 21 bases between. The length of the CDR3 is 18 residues. Looked up from germline, CDR1 is SGDLS and CDR2 is YYNGEE. The genes are TRBV9 and TRBJ2-1, with D possibly TRBD2 on 6 matching bases. The receptor's source is a male donor with papillary thyroid cancer or a benign thyroid nodule (not recorded which). Some clones in this sample may be carry-over from other donors' samples. The specimen was blood. This CDR3 is CASSVGGRLPKSDNEQFF. The CDR3 DNA sequence: TGTGCCAGCAGCGTAGGGGGGAGGCTCCCAAAGTCGGACAATGAGCAGTTCTTC. The full variable domain, rest sourced from reference TRBV9 and TRBJ2-1, is DSGVTQTPKHLITATGQRVTLRCSPRSGDLSVYWYQQSLDQGLQFLIQYYNGEERAKGNILERFSAQQFPDLHSELNLSSLELGDSALYFCASSVGGRLPKSDNEQFFGPGTRLTVL.